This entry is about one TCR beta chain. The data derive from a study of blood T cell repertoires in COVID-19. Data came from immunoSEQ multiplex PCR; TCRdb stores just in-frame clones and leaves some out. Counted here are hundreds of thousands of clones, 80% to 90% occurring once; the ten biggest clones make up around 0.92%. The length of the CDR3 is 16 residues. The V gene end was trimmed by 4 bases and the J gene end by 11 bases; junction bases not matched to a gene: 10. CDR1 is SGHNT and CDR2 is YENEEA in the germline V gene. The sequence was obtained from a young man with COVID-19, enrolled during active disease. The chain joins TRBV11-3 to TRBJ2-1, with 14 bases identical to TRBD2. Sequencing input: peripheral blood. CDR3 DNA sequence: TGTGCCAGCAGCTCGGGACTAGCGGGAGAGGGGGAGAAGCAGTTCTTC. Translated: CASSSGLAGEGEKQFF.